This T cell receptor beta chain appears in the sequencing data of a study of CD8 T cells in ankylosing spondylitis. There are many counts of this clonotype. MiXCR, applied by TCRdb to the 5' RACE reads, yields one record per CDR3 protein. Of approximately 88,000 distinct CDR3 sequences in the sample, just under 9% were seen once. CDR1 and CDR2 from the germline V gene are SGHRS and YFSETQ. J gave up 5 bases and V 3 bases, and 6 bases lay outside the gene matches. The CDR3 totals 16 residues. The sample consisted of blood, either unsorted or a sorted T cell fraction (not recorded which). The clonotype was recovered from a male donor with ankylosing spondylitis or in good health (not recorded which). V is TRBV5-1 and J is TRBJ2-3; the match to TRBD2 covers 13 bases. This CDR3 reads CASSSTSGGAIDTQYF. CDR3 coding DNA: TGCGCCAGCAGCTCAACTAGCGGGGGGGCCATAGATACGCAGTATTTT.